The TCR beta chain described here comes from a study of T-cell reconstitution after alpha-beta-depleted transplantation in children. Overall study findings and caveats: The origin of alpha-beta T cells about two months after transplant was reportedly several hundred expanded graft clones. One year after transplant, T-cell counts and diversity came mostly from newly produced T cells.

Preparation of the TCRbeta library used unique molecular identifiers. TCRdb used MiXCR to reprocess the PCR reads, holding one entry per CDR3 protein. The sample lists 600,000 to 700,000 distinct CDR3 sequences; about an eighth were seen once. The CDR3 contains 15 residues. Germline CDR1 reads ENHRY; CDR2 reads SYGVKD. Unmatched junction bases numbered 6, after V lost 6 bases and J lost 3 bases. This clonotype was observed at least ten times. Its antigen is not identified. This specimen was PBMCs, taken before TCRalphabeta/CD19-depleted stem cell transplant. The clonotype comes from a girl aged 2-10 years with congenital amegakaryocytic thrombocytopenia, due to receive a stem cell transplant. J is TRBJ1-5 and V is TRBV10-3; 9 nucleotides agree with TRBD1. Written as DNA, the CDR3 is TGTGCCATCAGCACCGGGACAGGGTTCAATCAGCCCCAGCATTTT. This gives the protein CAISTGTGFNQPQHF.